The rows below give T cell receptor beta chains drawn from one sample of a study of response to subunit inactivated influenza vaccine. MiXCR was run by TCRdb on the RT-PCR reads, yielding one entry per CDR3 protein. The repertoire holds over 400,000 distinct CDR3 sequences, with approximately 9.9% as singletons. The material sequenced was PBMCs from blood, taken roughly 47 days after vaccination. Receptor source: a man aged 50 or older who received an inactivated influenza vaccine. Both conserved end residues are trimmed from each CDR3. Each record gives: V gene, CDR3 protein.

TRBV9 | ASSPSGQGRGYEQY
TRBV7-9 | ASSLSDRRVPF
TRBV5-1 | ASSVYGTGPYGYT
TRBV7-2 | ASSLATGLGGELF
TRBV28 | ASRTGQGLGYT
TRBV29-1 | SATGGGDGYT
TRBV7-8 | ASFRGGGPGELF
TRBV21-1 | ASSNKLAGVTRVHIRY
TRBV6-2/TRBV6-3 | ANPKRELGDTQY
TRBV6-2/TRBV6-3 | ASISADRGGYGYT
TRBV12-3/TRBV12-4 | ASSFFGAMNTEAF